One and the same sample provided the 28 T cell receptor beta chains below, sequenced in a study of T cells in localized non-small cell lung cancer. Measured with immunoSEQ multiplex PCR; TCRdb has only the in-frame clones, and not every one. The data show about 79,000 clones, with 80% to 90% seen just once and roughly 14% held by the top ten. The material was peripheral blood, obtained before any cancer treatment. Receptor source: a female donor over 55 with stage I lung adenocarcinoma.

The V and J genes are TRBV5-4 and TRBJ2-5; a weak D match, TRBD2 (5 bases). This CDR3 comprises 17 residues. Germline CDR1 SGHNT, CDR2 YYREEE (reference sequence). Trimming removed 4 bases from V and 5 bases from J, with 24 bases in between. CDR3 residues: CASSPPRRAPSRETQYF. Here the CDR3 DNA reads TGTGCCAGCAGCCCTCCCCGGCGGGCACCTTCGAGGGAGACCCAGTACTTC.

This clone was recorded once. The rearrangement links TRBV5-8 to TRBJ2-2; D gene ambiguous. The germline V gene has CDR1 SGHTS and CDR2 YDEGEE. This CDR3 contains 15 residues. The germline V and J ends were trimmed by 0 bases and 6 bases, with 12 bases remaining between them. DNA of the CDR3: TGTGCCAGCAGCTTGGAAGGATTAGGTCCCGGGGAGCTGTTTTTT. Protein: CASSLEGLGPGELFF.

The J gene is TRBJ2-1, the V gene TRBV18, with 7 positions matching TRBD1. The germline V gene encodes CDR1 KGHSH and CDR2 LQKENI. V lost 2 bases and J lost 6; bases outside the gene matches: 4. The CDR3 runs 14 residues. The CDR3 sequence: CASSPKGGFNEQFF. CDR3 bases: TGTGCCAGCTCACCAAAAGGGGGCTTCAATGAGCAGTTCTTC.

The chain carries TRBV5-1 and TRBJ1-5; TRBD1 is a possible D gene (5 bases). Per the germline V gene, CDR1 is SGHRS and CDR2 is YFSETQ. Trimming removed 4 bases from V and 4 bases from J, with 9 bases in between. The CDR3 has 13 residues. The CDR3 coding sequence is TGCGCCAGCAGCCGGGACCCGAATCAGCCCCAGCATTTT. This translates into CASSRDPNQPQHF.

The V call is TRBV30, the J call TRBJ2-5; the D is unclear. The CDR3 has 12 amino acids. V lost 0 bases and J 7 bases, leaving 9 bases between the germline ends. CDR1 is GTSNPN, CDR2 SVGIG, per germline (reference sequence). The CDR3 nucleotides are TGTGCCTGGAGTGTGGGGTCCGGGACCCAGTACTTC. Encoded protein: CAWSVGSGTQYF.

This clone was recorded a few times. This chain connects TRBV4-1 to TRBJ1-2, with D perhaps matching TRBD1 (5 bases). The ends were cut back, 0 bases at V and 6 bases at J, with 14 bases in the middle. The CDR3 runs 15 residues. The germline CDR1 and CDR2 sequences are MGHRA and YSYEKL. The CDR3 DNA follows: TGCGCCAGCAGCCAAGATGGGTCAGGGACGAATGGCTACACCTTC. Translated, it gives CASSQDGSGTNGYTF.

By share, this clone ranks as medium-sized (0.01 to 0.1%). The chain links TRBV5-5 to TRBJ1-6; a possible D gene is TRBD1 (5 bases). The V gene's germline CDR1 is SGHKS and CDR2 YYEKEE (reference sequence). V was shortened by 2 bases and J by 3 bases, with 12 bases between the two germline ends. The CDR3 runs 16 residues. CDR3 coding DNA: TGTGCCAGCAGCTTATCAGGGATCCGCTATAATTCACCCCTCCACTTT. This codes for CASSLSGIRYNSPLHF.

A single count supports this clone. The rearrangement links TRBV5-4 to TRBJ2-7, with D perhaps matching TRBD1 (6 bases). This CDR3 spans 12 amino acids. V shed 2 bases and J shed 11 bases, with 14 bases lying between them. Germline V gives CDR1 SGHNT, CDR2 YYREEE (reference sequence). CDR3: CASSLGTLEEYF. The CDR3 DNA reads TGTGCCAGCAGCTTAGGGACACTGGAGGAGTACTTC.

Written as DNA, the CDR3 is TGTGCCAGCAGCCCAGAAGGGGCTCAGCCCCAGCATTTT. This sequence encodes CASSPEGAQPQHF. This rearrangement joins TRBV9 to TRBJ1-5, with D possibly being TRBD1 (5 bases). The germline V gene has CDR1 SGDLS and CDR2 YYNGEE. Trimming removed 4 bases from V and 6 bases from J, with 11 bases in between. This CDR3 comprises 13 residues. The variable domain in full, completed from reference TRBV9 and TRBJ1-5, reads DSGVTQTPKHLITATGQRVTLRCSPRSGDLSVYWYQQSLDQGLQFLIQYYNGEERAKGNILERFSAQQFPDLHSELNLSSLELGDSALYFCASSPEGAQPQHFGDGTRLSIL.

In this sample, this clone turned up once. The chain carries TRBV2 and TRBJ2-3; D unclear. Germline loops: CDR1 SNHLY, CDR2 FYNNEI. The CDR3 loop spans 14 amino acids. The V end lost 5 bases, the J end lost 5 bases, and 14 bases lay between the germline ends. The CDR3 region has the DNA TGTGCCAGCAGTAGATTAACGACTGGAGATACGCAGTATTTT. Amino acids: CASSRLTTGDTQYF.

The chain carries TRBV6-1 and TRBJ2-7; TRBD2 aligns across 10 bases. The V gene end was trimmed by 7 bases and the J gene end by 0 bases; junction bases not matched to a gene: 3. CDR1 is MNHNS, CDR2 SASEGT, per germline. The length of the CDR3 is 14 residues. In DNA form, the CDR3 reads TGTGCCAGCAAACTAGCGGGGAGCTCCTACGAGCAGTACTTC. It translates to CASKLAGSSYEQYF.

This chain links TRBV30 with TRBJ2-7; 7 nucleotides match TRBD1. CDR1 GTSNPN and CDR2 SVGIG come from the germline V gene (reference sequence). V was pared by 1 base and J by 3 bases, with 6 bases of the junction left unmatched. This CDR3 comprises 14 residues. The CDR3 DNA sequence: TGTGCCTGGAGTGCTAGTAGACAGGGCTACGAGCAGTACTTC. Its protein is CAWSASRQGYEQYF.

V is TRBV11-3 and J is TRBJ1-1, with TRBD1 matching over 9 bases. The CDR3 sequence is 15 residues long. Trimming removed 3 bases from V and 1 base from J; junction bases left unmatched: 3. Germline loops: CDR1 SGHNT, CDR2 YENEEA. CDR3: CASSFLGQGNTEAFF. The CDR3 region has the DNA TGTGCCAGCAGCTTCCTGGGACAGGGGAACACTGAAGCTTTCTTT.

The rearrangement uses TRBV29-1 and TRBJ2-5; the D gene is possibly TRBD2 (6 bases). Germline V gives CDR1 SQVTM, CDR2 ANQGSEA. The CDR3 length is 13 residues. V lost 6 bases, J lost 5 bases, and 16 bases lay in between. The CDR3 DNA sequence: TGCAGCGTACCCAGGAGGGCGGGCGAGACCCAGTACTTC. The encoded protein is CSVPRRAGETQYF.

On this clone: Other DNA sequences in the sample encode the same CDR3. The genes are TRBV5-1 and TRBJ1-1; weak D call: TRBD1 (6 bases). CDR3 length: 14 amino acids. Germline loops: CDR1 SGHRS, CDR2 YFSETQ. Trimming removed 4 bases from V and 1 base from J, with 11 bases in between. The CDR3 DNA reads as TGCGCCAGCAGCCTGGGGGCGGCGAACACTGAAGCTTTCTTT. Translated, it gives CASSLGAANTEAFF.

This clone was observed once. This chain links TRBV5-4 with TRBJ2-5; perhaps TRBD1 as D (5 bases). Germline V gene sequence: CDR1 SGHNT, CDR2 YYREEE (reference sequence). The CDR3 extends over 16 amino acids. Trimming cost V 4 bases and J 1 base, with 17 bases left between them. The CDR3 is CASSRKGYGSQETQYF. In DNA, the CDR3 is TGTGCCAGCAGCAGAAAGGGGTATGGCTCCCAAGAGACCCAGTACTTC.

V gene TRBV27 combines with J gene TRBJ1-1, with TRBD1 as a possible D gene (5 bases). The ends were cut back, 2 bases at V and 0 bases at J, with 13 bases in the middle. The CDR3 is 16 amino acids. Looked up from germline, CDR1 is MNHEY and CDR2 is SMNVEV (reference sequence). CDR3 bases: TGTGCCAGCAGTTTAAGGGCGGACACCTTGAACACTGAAGCTTTCTTT. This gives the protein CASSLRADTLNTEAFF.

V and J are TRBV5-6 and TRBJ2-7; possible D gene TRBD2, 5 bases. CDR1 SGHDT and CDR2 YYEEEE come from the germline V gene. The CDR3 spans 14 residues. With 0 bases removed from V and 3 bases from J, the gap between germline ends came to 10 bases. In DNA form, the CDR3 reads TGTGCCAGCAGCTTGGTTAACGGGGACTACGAGCAGTACTTC. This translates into CASSLVNGDYEQYF.

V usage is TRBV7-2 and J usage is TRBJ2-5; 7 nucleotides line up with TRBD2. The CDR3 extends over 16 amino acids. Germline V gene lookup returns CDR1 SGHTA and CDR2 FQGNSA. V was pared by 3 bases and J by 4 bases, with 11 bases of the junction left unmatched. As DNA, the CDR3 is TGTGCCAGCAGCTTGTCCGGGACTACCAAACCAGAGACCCAGTACTTC. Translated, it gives CASSLSGTTKPETQYF.

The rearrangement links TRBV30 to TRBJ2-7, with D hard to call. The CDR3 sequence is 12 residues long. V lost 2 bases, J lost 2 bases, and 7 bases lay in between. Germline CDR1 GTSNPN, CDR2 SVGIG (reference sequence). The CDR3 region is CAWSKNPYEQYF. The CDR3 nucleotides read TGTGCCTGGAGTAAGAACCCCTACGAGCAGTACTTC.

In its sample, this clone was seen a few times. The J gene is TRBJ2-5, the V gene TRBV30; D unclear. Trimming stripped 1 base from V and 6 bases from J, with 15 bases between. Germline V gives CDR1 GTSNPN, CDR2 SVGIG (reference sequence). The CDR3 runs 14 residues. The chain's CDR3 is CAWSANLNPKTQYF. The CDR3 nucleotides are TGTGCCTGGAGTGCAAATCTCAACCCCAAGACCCAGTACTTC.

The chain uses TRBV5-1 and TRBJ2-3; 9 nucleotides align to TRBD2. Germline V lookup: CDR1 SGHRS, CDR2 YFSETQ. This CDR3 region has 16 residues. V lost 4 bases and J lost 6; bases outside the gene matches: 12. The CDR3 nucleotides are TGCGCCAGCAGCCCAGAGACTAGCGGAGGGTCGGATACGCAGTATTTT. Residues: CASSPETSGGSDTQYF.

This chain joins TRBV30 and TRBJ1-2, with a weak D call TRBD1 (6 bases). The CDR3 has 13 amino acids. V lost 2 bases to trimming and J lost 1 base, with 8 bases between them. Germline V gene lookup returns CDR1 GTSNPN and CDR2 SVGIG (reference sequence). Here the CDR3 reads CAWSPRGNYGYTF. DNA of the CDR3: TGTGCCTGGAGTCCCAGGGGTAACTATGGCTACACCTTC.

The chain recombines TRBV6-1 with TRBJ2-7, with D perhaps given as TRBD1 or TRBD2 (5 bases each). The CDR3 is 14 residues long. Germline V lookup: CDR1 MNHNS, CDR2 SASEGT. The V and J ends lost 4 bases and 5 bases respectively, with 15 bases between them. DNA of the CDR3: TGTGCCAGCAGTGCGGGACGGATGTCTCACGAGCAGTACTTC. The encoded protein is CASSAGRMSHEQYF.

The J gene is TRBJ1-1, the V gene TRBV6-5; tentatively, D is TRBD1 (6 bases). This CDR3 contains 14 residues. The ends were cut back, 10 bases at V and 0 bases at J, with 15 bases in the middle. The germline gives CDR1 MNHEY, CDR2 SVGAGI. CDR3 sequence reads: CATHTDRMNTEAFF. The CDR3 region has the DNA TGTGCCACCCATACCGACAGGATGAACACTGAAGCTTTCTTT.

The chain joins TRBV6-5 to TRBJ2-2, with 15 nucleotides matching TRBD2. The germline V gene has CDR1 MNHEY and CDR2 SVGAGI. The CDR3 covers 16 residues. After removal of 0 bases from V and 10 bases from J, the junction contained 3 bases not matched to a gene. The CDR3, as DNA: TGTGCCAGCAGTTACTCCGGGACTAGCGGGGGGTTGGAGCTGTTTTTT. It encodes CASSYSGTSGGLELFF.

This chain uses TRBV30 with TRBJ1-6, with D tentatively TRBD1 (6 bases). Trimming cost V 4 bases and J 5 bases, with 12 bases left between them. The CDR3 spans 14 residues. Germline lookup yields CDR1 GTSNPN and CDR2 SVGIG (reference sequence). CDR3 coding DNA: TGTGCCTGGACCGAAAGGGGGAATAATTCACCCCTCCACTTT. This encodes CAWTERGNNSPLHF. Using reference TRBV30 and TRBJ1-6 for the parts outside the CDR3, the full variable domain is SQTIHQWPATLVQPVGSPLSLECTVEGTSNPNLYWYRQAAGRGLQLLFYSVGIGQISSEVPQNLSASRPQDRQFILSSKKLLLSDSGFYLCAWTERGNNSPLHFGNGTRLTVT.

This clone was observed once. CDR3 nucleotides: TGCGCCAGCAGCTTGGAGGGAACACCAGGGGCGCAGTACTTC. Residues: CASSLEGTPGAQYF. This rearrangement joins TRBV5-1 to TRBJ2-7; TRBD1 might be the D (6 bases). The CDR3 totals 14 residues. Germline V gene sequence: CDR1 SGHRS, CDR2 YFSETQ. V dropped 0 bases and J dropped 9 bases, with 16 bases sitting between them.